The next 19 T cell receptor beta chains were all read from a single sample in a study of blood T cell repertoires in COVID-19. The repertoire was sequenced with immunoSEQ multiplex PCR; TCRdb's copy has only in-frame clones and lacks some. In the table there are 360,000 or so clones, nearly 90% of which are singletons. The sequencing input was peripheral blood. Source of these receptors: a young man with active or convalescent COVID-19.

The rearrangement joins TRBV6-5 to TRBJ2-2, with 9 bases lining up with TRBD1. V dropped 6 bases and J dropped 7; count of bases not matched to a gene: 9. This CDR3 has 15 amino acids. Germline CDR1 and CDR2: MNHEY and SVGAGI. The CDR3 region is CASSMDRGPVGELFF. The DNA of the CDR3 is TGTGCCAGCAGCATGGACAGGGGCCCTGTCGGGGAGCTGTTTTTT.

The chain has TRBV6-2 or TRBV6-3 and TRBJ2-3; tentative D call: TRBD2 (6 bases). The CDR3 sequence is 16 residues long. CDR1 is MNHEY, CDR2 SVGEGT, per germline. Trimming removed 3 bases from V and 0 bases from J, with 13 bases in between. The DNA of the CDR3 is TGTGCCAGCAGTTATCGTCGAGCGGGTAGCACAGATACGCAGTATTTT. It is translated as CASSYRRAGSTDTQYF.

The genes are TRBV18 and TRBJ1-1; D uncertain. The CDR3 consists of 15 residues. V lost 3 bases and J 4 bases, leaving 15 bases between the germline ends. Germline CDR1 and CDR2: KGHSH and LQKENI. The CDR3 DNA follows: TGTGCCAGCTCACCTTCATATACGCGCTCCACTGAAGCTTTCTTT. Protein sequence: CASSPSYTRSTEAFF.

This rearrangement joins TRBV2 to TRBJ1-2; TRBD1 is a possible D gene (5 bases). Germline loops: CDR1 SNHLY, CDR2 FYNNEI. V was shortened by 4 bases and J by 7 bases, with 13 bases between the two germline ends. The CDR3 contains 13 residues. The CDR3 DNA reads TGTGCCAGCAGTGGCAGGGAACTTGGTGGCTACACCTTC. Protein: CASSGRELGGYTF. The whole variable domain, filled in from reference TRBV2 and TRBJ1-2, reads EPEVTQTPSHQVTQMGQEVILRCVPISNHLYFYWYRQILGQKVEFLVSFYNNEISEKSEIFDDQFSVERPDGSNFTLKIRSTKLEDSAMYFCASSGRELGGYTFGSGTRLTVV.

This rearrangement joins TRBV2 to TRBJ1-1; 7 bases agree with TRBD1. The germline V gene has CDR1 SNHLY and CDR2 FYNNEI. After removal of 4 bases from V and 7 bases from J, the junction contained 3 bases not matched to a gene. This CDR3 is built from 12 residues. CDR3 in DNA: TGTGCCAGCAGTGTCGGGACAGTTGAAGCTTTCTTT. Encoded protein: CASSVGTVEAFF.

This sequence joins TRBV7-9 and TRBJ1-2; D gene ambiguous. This CDR3 comprises 13 residues. CDR1 and CDR2 from the germline V gene are SEHNR and FQNEAQ (reference sequence). The V end was cut by 3 bases, the J end by 3 bases, with 8 bases between. CDR3 nucleotide sequence: TGTGCCAGCAGCTTCTCAAGCGACTATGGCTACACCTTC. Translated, it gives CASSFSSDYGYTF.

The chain employs TRBV5-1 and TRBJ1-1, with a tentative D call TRBD1 (5 bases). Trimming took 4 bases from V and 1 from J, leaving 14 bases between them. CDR1 and CDR2 (germline): SGHRS, YFSETQ. The CDR3 runs to 15 residues. For the CDR3, the DNA is TGCGCCAGCAGCCCCGGCCTGGGGGGGAACACTGAAGCTTTCTTT. Its translation: CASSPGLGGNTEAFF. The full variable domain, in which reference TRBV5-1 and TRBJ1-1 provide the parts outside the CDR3, is KAGVTQTPRYLIKTRGQQVTLSCSPISGHRSVSWYQQTPGQGLQFLFEYFSETQRNKGNFPGRFSGRQFSNSRSEMNVSTLELGDSALYLCASSPGLGGNTEAFFGQGTRLTVV.

CDR3 coding DNA: TGTGCCAGCAGCCTACGGACAGGGGGGGGCGAGCAGTACTTC. Translated, it gives CASSLRTGGGEQYF. The chain uses TRBV7-2 and TRBJ2-7; TRBD1 matches at 10 bases. The length of the CDR3 is 14 residues. The junction had 7 bases not matched to a gene; V was cut back by 5 bases and J by 6 bases. Germline-derived CDR1 and CDR2 are SGHTA and FQGNSA. The full variable domain, rest sourced from reference TRBV7-2 and TRBJ2-7, is GAGVSQSPSNKVTEKGKDVELRCDPISGHTALYWYRQSLGQGLEFLIYFQGNSAPDKSGLPSDRFSAERTGGSVSTLTIQRTQQEDSAVYLCASSLRTGGGEQYFGPGTRLTVT.

J is TRBJ1-6 and V is TRBV7-8; 8 nucleotides agree with TRBD1. The J segment lost 4 bases and the V segment lost 0 bases, leaving 2 bases of the junction unmatched. This CDR3 is built from 16 residues. Germline V lookup: CDR1 SGHVS, CDR2 FQNEAQ. CDR3 nucleotide sequence: TGTGCCAGCAGCTTAGCTGGACAGGGATATAATTCACCCCTCCACTTT. It specifies CASSLAGQGYNSPLHF. Together with reference TRBV7-8 and TRBJ1-6, the CDR3 gives the full variable domain: GAGVSQSPRYKVAKRGQDVALRCDPISGHVSLFWYQQALGQGPEFLTYFQNEAQLDKSGLPSDRFFAERPEGSVSTLKIQRTQQEDSAVYLCASSLAGQGYNSPLHFGNGTRLTVT.

The chain employs TRBV19 and TRBJ2-7, with 7 nucleotides matching TRBD1. This CDR3 comprises 15 residues. Germline V gene lookup returns CDR1 LNHDA and CDR2 SQIVND (reference sequence). The J segment lost 5 bases and the V segment lost 1 base, leaving 8 bases of the junction unmatched. The CDR3 sequence: CASSIGGRGLDEQYF. The CDR3 DNA reads as TGTGCCAGTAGTATAGGGGGAAGGGGGCTCGACGAGCAGTACTTC. Looking up the rest from reference TRBV19 and TRBJ2-7 gives the full variable domain: DGGITQSPKYLFRKEGQNVTLSCEQNLNHDAMYWYRQDPGQGLRLIYYSQIVNDFQKGDIAEGYSVSREKKESFPLTVTSAQKNPTAFYLCASSIGGRGLDEQYFGPGTRLTVT.

This sequence joins TRBV2 and TRBJ2-7, with unresolved D. The CDR3 sequence is 13 residues long. The germline V gene has CDR1 SNHLY and CDR2 FYNNEI. With 3 bases removed from V and 7 bases from J, the gap between germline ends came to 13 bases. This CDR3 reads CASSEERWREQYF. The CDR3 DNA reads as TGTGCCAGCAGTGAGGAGAGGTGGCGAGAGCAGTACTTC.

This chain links TRBV19 with TRBJ1-4, with 7 bases aligning to TRBD1. CDR3 length: 15 residues. The J segment lost 8 bases and the V segment lost 5 bases, leaving 11 bases of the junction unmatched. Germline V CDR1 and CDR2: LNHDA, SQIVND (reference sequence). CDR3 coding DNA: TGTGCCAGTAGTGAATGGTGGGACAGTGGGGAAAAACTGTTTTTT. Its translation is CASSEWWDSGEKLFF.

The V and J genes are TRBV6-5 and TRBJ2-1, with a possible D match to TRBD1 (5 bases). The CDR3 covers 16 residues. The germline V gene encodes CDR1 MNHEY and CDR2 SVGAGI. Trimming removed 2 bases at V and 3 bases at J, with 14 bases between. The CDR3 DNA reads as TGTGCCAGCAGTTACGGGGCGGTTGTAAGCTACAATGAGCAGTTCTTC. Its protein product is CASSYGAVVSYNEQFF.

This CDR3 is CASSYPQDTEAFF. CDR3 bases: TGTGCCAGCAGTTATCCCCAGGACACTGAAGCTTTCTTT. The chain recombines TRBV6-5 with TRBJ1-1, with D unresolved. CDR3 length: 13 residues. CDR1 is MNHEY and CDR2 is SVGAGI in the germline V gene. Trimming removed 3 bases from V and 3 bases from J, with 8 bases in between.

The sample holds one count of this clone. V usage is TRBV2 and J usage is TRBJ2-5; 13 bases map to TRBD2. The ends lost 3 bases at V and 2 bases at J; junction bases unmatched: 9. Germline V gene lookup returns CDR1 SNHLY and CDR2 FYNNEI. The CDR3 length is 18 residues. CDR3 coding DNA: TGTGCCAGCAGTGAGGGACTAGCGGGATCGGTAGTACAAGAGACCCAGTACTTC. Translating gives CASSEGLAGSVVQETQYF.

V gene TRBV4-1 combines with J gene TRBJ1-2, with a weak D call TRBD1 (5 bases). Germline V CDR1 and CDR2: MGHRA, YSYEKL. The length of the CDR3 is 16 residues. With 0 bases removed from V and 6 bases from J, the gap between germline ends came to 17 bases. CDR3 nucleotides: TGCGCCAGCAGCCAAGACGCCCCCCCCTCGGGGGATGGCTACACCTTC. Its translation: CASSQDAPPSGDGYTF.

This chain uses TRBV24-1 with TRBJ2-7, with D maybe TRBD2 (7 bases). The germline CDR1 and CDR2 sequences are KGHDR and SFDVKD. Trimming removed 5 bases from V and 2 bases from J, with 15 bases in between. The CDR3 length is 15 residues. As DNA, the CDR3 is TGTGCCACCAGTGCGGGGGGCGGGAGCACCTACGAGCAGTACTTC. Translating it yields CATSAGGGSTYEQYF.

A few counts support this clone. V and J are TRBV7-9 and TRBJ2-1; 7 nucleotides align to TRBD2. V was pared by 5 bases and J by 3 bases, with 1 base of the junction left unmatched. This CDR3 is built from 13 residues. The germline CDR1 and CDR2 sequences are SEHNR and FQNEAQ (reference sequence). Here the CDR3 DNA reads TGTGCCAGCAGCCCGGGGGGCTACAATGAGCAGTTCTTC. Translating it yields CASSPGGYNEQFF.

The chain uses TRBV6-1 and TRBJ1-5; D remains unclear. Between the trimmed V and J ends, which lost 1 base and 4 bases, there was a span of 14 bases. CDR1 MNHNS and CDR2 SASEGT come from the germline V gene. There are 16 residues in the CDR3. CDR3 DNA sequence: TGTGCCAGCAGTGAAGTCGCGGGGTTTTGGAATCAGCCCCAGCATTTT. Translating it yields CASSEVAGFWNQPQHF.